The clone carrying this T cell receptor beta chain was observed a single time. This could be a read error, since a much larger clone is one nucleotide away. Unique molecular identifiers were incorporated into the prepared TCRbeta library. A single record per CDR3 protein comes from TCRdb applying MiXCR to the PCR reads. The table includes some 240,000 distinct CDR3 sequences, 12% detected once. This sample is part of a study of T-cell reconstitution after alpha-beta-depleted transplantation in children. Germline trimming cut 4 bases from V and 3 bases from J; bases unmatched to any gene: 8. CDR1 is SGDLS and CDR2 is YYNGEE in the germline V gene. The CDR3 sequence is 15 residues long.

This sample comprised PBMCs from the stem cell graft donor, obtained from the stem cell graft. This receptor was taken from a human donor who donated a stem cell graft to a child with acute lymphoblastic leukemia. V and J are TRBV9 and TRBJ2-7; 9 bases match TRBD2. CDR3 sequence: CASSTIAGAHYEQYF. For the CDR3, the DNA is TGTGCCAGCAGCACCATAGCGGGAGCTCACTACGAGCAGTACTTC.